This record covers a single TCR beta chain. Method: immunoSEQ multiplex PCR; TCRdb's copy keeps in-frame clones and lacks some. The table records about 280,000 clones, approximately 88% of them present only once. This sample stems from a study of blood T cell repertoires in COVID-19. Trimming took 4 bases from V and 1 from J, leaving 11 bases between them. CDR3 length: 14 amino acids. Per germline, CDR1 SGHRS and CDR2 YFSETQ. The sample consisted of peripheral blood. This clonotype was sampled from a woman aged 40-49 years who had recovered from COVID-19. The chain is built from TRBV5-1 and TRBJ2-5, with a tentative D call TRBD2 (6 bases). The CDR3 DNA reads as TGCGCCAGCAGCCGGGACTCCTCCCAAGAGACCCAGTACTTC. Protein product: CASSRDSSQETQYF.